These 24 T cell receptor beta chains came from one sample sequenced in a study of T cells after yellow fever vaccination. TCRdb re-derived calls from the 5' RACE reads in MiXCR, one entry per CDR3 protein. The sample records hundreds of thousands of distinct CDR3 sequences, under 9% being singletons. The material sequenced was CD4+ T cells sorted from PBMCs, taken 5 days after the yellow fever booster vaccination. These receptors were taken from a man between 18 and 35 years old who received the YFV17D yellow fever vaccine.

The V gene is TRBV5-5, the J gene TRBJ2-5; D perhaps matches TRBD1 (6 bases). V was shortened by 1 base and J by 2 bases, with 9 bases between the two germline ends. This CDR3 has 14 amino acids. CDR1 is SGHKS and CDR2 is YYEKEE in the germline V gene (reference sequence). CDR3 bases: TGTGCCAGCAGCTTGTGGACAGCACAAGAGACCCAGTACTTC. Amino acids: CASSLWTAQETQYF.

This clonotype appeared a few times. The chain joins TRBV3-1 to TRBJ2-5, with a weak D call TRBD2 (6 bases). The germline gives CDR1 LGHDT, CDR2 YNNKEL (reference sequence). The V gene lost 0 bases and the J gene lost 4 bases, with 18 bases spanning the gap. This CDR3 has 17 amino acids. The CDR3 DNA is TGTGCCAGCAGCCAAGATCTGGGGCCGGGGGTTGTAGAGACCCAGTACTTC. It specifies CASSQDLGPGVVETQYF.

This clonotype was recorded only once. The chain employs TRBV20-1 and TRBJ2-3; D uncertain. The germline V gene encodes CDR1 DFQATT and CDR2 SNEGSKA (reference sequence). The CDR3 has 13 residues. Trimming removed 6 bases from V and 0 bases from J, with 10 bases in between. For the CDR3, the DNA is TGCAGTGCCCCCCGGACCAGCACAGATACGCAGTATTTT. Its translation: CSAPRTSTDTQYF.

This clonotype was picked up a small number of times. The chain links TRBV5-1 to TRBJ1-1; D remains ambiguous. Germline loops: CDR1 SGHRS, CDR2 YFSETQ. The V gene lost 2 bases and the J gene lost 0 bases, with 5 bases spanning the gap. This CDR3 contains 13 residues. As DNA, the CDR3 is TGCGCCAGCAGCTTTGAGATGAACACTGAAGCTTTCTTT. Translation gives CASSFEMNTEAFF.

The sample holds a few counts of this clonotype. The chain combines TRBV4-3 with TRBJ1-5; the D is unclear. The CDR3 totals 13 residues. Germline assignment: CDR1 LGHNA and CDR2 YSLEER. V was pared by 0 bases and J by 9 bases, with 9 bases between. In DNA form, the CDR3 reads TGCGCCAGCAGCCAAGACAGGTTGGGGCCCCAGCATTTT. Translating gives CASSQDRLGPQHF.

This clonotype turned up a few times. V gene TRBV24-1 combines with J gene TRBJ2-2, with unresolved D. Germline CDR1 and CDR2: KGHDR and SFDVKD. Trimming left V 9 bases short and J 3 bases short, with 16 bases between. The CDR3 is 15 amino acids. The CDR3 DNA sequence: TGTGCCACCTACCCCGGCCGGAGAGACACCGGGGAGCTGTTTTTT. Translated, it gives CATYPGRRDTGELFF.

At least ten counts were recorded for this clonotype. This chain uses TRBV6-5 with TRBJ1-1; D possibly corresponds to TRBD1 (5 bases). The V end was cut by 6 bases, the J end by 0 bases, with 17 bases between. Germline V gene lookup returns CDR1 MNHEY and CDR2 SVGAGI. The CDR3 length is 16 residues. CDR3 DNA sequence: TGTGCCAGCAGATTGCGGCGGGGGGTATTGAACACTGAAGCTTTCTTT. Translation gives CASRLRRGVLNTEAFF.

This clonotype was found many times. The CDR3 loop is CSASWTGPNQPQHF. DNA of the CDR3: TGCAGTGCTAGTTGGACAGGGCCAAATCAGCCCCAGCATTTT. The chain joins TRBV20-1 to TRBJ1-5; 8 bases align to TRBD1. The germline V gene encodes CDR1 DFQATT and CDR2 SNEGSKA (reference sequence). The CDR3 is 14 residues long. J was trimmed by 4 bases and V by 3 bases; bases with no gene match: 5.

This clonotype was seen repeatedly, ten times or more. The V and J genes are TRBV7-9 and TRBJ2-7, with D possibly TRBD1 on 5 matching bases. From germline, CDR1 is SEHNR and CDR2 FQNEAQ (reference sequence). Trimming removed 5 bases at V and 1 base at J, with 12 bases between. The CDR3 runs 14 residues. DNA for the CDR3: TGTGCCAGCAGCCTAGTGGACACTTCCTACGAGCAGTACTTC. It specifies CASSLVDTSYEQYF.

The V and J genes are TRBV24-1 and TRBJ2-5; TRBD1 agrees at 8 bases. Germline V lookup: CDR1 KGHDR, CDR2 SFDVKD. The ends lost 3 bases at V and 1 base at J; junction bases unmatched: 3. The CDR3 length is 15 residues. The DNA for the CDR3 is TGTGCCACCAGTGATCCCGGGACAGGCCAAGAGACCCAGTACTTC. Its protein is CATSDPGTGQETQYF.

This sequence joins TRBV6-2 or TRBV6-3 and TRBJ2-2; the D gene is possibly TRBD1 (6 bases). V lost 1 base to trimming and J lost 5 bases, with 11 bases between them. Looked up from germline, CDR1 is MNHEY and CDR2 is SVGEGT. This CDR3 has 15 residues. DNA of the CDR3: TGTGCCAGCAGTTACTTTGGGGGCCGAACCGGGGAGCTGTTTTTT. Its protein product is CASSYFGGRTGELFF.

Comment on this clonotype: The CDR3 does not end in the conserved phenylalanine or tryptophan, so this is likely a read error. This chain joins TRBV5-6 and TRBJ2-5; D is undetermined. The germline V and J ends were trimmed by 2 bases and 9 bases, with 8 bases remaining between them. The CDR3 is 11 residues long. Germline V lookup: CDR1 SGHDT, CDR2 YYEEEE. CDR3 region: CASSFSLAQYL. CDR3 in DNA: TGTGCCAGCAGCTTCTCCCTGGCCCAGTACTTA.

The rearrangement uses TRBV19 and TRBJ1-1; D unresolved. There are 14 residues in the CDR3. Per germline, CDR1 LNHDA and CDR2 SQIVND (reference sequence). V lost 1 base and J 5 bases, leaving 11 bases between the germline ends. CDR3 amino acids: CASSIVESRTEAFF. The CDR3 DNA reads TGTGCCAGTAGTATAGTTGAGTCCCGGACTGAAGCTTTCTTT.

This chain joins TRBV20-1 and TRBJ2-7; 8 bases agree with TRBD1. The V and J ends lost 7 bases and 5 bases, in that order; junction bases with no gene match: 4. This CDR3 spans 11 amino acids. Germline V lookup: CDR1 DFQATT, CDR2 SNEGSKA (reference sequence). The CDR3 sequence is CSVGQGNEQYF. CDR3 sequence (DNA): TGCAGTGTAGGACAGGGAAACGAGCAGTACTTC.

This clonotype was found a few times. The chain has TRBV16 and TRBJ1-2; 8 bases line up with TRBD1. V dropped 0 bases and J dropped 7; count of bases not matched to a gene: 7. The CDR3 loop spans 15 amino acids. CDR1 is KGHSY, CDR2 FQNENV, per germline. The CDR3 nucleotides read TGTGCCAGCAGCCAATCAATTCAGGGGGCAGGTGGCTACACCTTC. Translation: CASSQSIQGAGGYTF.

This sequence joins TRBV6-2 or TRBV6-3 and TRBJ2-2; D gene uncertain. V lost 8 bases and J lost 2, with 9 bases in between. CDR3 length: 13 residues. In germline, CDR1 is MNHEY, CDR2 SVGEGT. CDR3 loop: CASGHTNTGELFF. DNA of the CDR3: TGTGCCAGCGGCCACACAAACACCGGGGAGCTGTTTTTT.

This clonotype was seen more than once but under ten times. V is TRBV2 and J is TRBJ2-5; 8 bases map to TRBD1. Trimming took 5 bases from V and 4 from J; bases not matched to a gene: 6. In germline, CDR1 is SNHLY, CDR2 FYNNEI. CDR3 size: 14 residues. The chain's CDR3 is CASSSGTGTETQYF. The CDR3 region has the DNA TGTGCCAGCAGTTCTGGGACAGGAACAGAGACCCAGTACTTC.

CDR3 DNA sequence: TGTGCCAGCAGCTTCCTTCGGGGCACAGATACGCAGTATTTT. Protein product: CASSFLRGTDTQYF. The J gene is TRBJ2-3, the V gene TRBV5-6, with D hard to call. The CDR3 covers 14 residues. Trimming pared 2 bases from V and 1 base from J, leaving 8 bases between. Germline CDR1 and CDR2: SGHDT and YYEEEE.

This clonotype has ten or more counts. The genes are TRBV3-1 and TRBJ1-5; D ambiguous. This CDR3 spans 14 amino acids. Trimming shortened V by 0 bases and J by 1 base, and 4 bases separated the two germline ends. CDR1 and CDR2 from the germline V gene are LGHDT and YNNKEL (reference sequence). The CDR3 is CASSQDQSNQPQHF. In DNA, the CDR3 is TGTGCCAGCAGCCAAGATCAAAGCAATCAGCCCCAGCATTTT.

The sample holds a few counts of this clonotype. The chain combines TRBV5-1 with TRBJ1-2; weak D call: TRBD1 (5 bases). V was cut by 4 bases and J by 4 bases, with 11 bases left in between. Germline V gene lookup returns CDR1 SGHRS and CDR2 YFSETQ. This CDR3 comprises 13 residues. CDR3 amino acids: CASSLGLTYGYTF. CDR3 nucleotide sequence: TGCGCCAGCAGCCTGGGACTGACCTATGGCTACACCTTC.

The rearrangement links TRBV28 to TRBJ2-5, with D perhaps matching TRBD1 or TRBD2 (5 bases each). This CDR3 has 15 residues. Per germline, CDR1 MDHEN and CDR2 SYDVKM. Between the trimmed V and J ends, which lost 4 bases and 1 base, there was a span of 13 bases. CDR3 in DNA: TGTGCCAGCAGTTGGGCAGGTGGGACCCAAGAGACCCAGTACTTC. The encoded protein is CASSWAGGTQETQYF.

The chain joins TRBV5-1 to TRBJ2-1; D is possibly TRBD2 (5 bases). Germline CDR1 is SGHRS and CDR2 is YFSETQ. Trimming pared 4 bases from V and 6 bases from J, leaving 23 bases between. The CDR3 consists of 17 residues. This CDR3 is CASSLAGGVSTINEQFF. For the CDR3, the DNA is TGCGCCAGCAGCCTGGCCGGAGGTGTCAGTACCATCAATGAGCAGTTCTTC.

V usage is TRBV6-6 and J usage is TRBJ2-3; the match to TRBD2 covers 7 bases. Trimming cost V 0 bases and J 2 bases; bases outside gene matches: 5. Germline CDR1 MNHNY, CDR2 SVGAGI (reference sequence). CDR3 length: 16 residues. The DNA of the CDR3 is TGTGCCAGCAGTTACTCGTCGGGGGGAACCACAGATACGCAGTATTTT. Its translation: CASSYSSGGTTDTQYF.

This clonotype was observed a handful of times. V usage is TRBV6-5 and J usage is TRBJ2-7; TRBD1 is a possible D gene (5 bases). CDR1 MNHEY and CDR2 SVGAGI come from the germline V gene. There are 16 residues in the CDR3. With 0 bases removed from V and 4 bases from J, the gap between germline ends came to 16 bases. CDR3 sequence (DNA): TGTGCCAGCAGTTACTCGCGGCCAGGGATCGGGTACGAGCAGTACTTC. Its translation: CASSYSRPGIGYEQYF.